This T cell receptor (beta chain) was observed in a study of spatial heterogeneity in lung cancer. Study background: Those follow-up PBMC samples that were available underwent sequencing, at a median interval of approximately two years following resection.

Trimming cost V 5 bases and J 7 bases, with 15 bases left between them. Per germline, CDR1 SGHVS and CDR2 FQNEAQ. The CDR3 length is 14 residues. One entry per CDR3 protein results from TCRdb running MiXCR on the 5' RACE reads. The profile covers about 70,000 distinct CDR3 sequences, with less than 9.5% appearing a single time and 1.5% to 2% taken by the ten largest. Time point: blood at routine non-recurrence follow-up after resection. Unsorted samples of tumor, nontumor lung or frozen PBMC had their whole RNA sequenced. At least ten counts were recorded for this clonotype. Sequencing used PBMCs, obtained at follow-up. The chain uses TRBV7-8 and TRBJ2-1; D remains ambiguous. This clonotype originated in a female donor with early-stage non-small cell lung cancer. The DNA of the CDR3 is TGTGCCAGCAGCCCGGGCCTCCTGGGGAATGAGCAGTTCTTC. The encoded protein is CASSPGLLGNEQFF. Complete variable domain (other parts from reference TRBV7-8 and TRBJ2-1): GAGVSQSPRYKVAKRGQDVALRCDPISGHVSLFWYQQALGQGPEFLTYFQNEAQLDKSGLPSDRFFAERPEGSVSTLKIQRTQQEDSAVYLCASSPGLLGNEQFFGPGTRLTVL.